One sample yielded the 19 T cell receptor beta chains listed below, sequenced in a study of response to subunit inactivated influenza vaccine. Each CDR3 protein is one row after TCRdb ran MiXCR on the RT-PCR reads. The sample lists about 540,000 distinct CDR3 sequences, roughly 23% occurring once. These data were also filed under a second study, of T cells expressing NK-cell markers. That report adds: Generation of TCR beta cDNA was performed by 5'RACE template switching incorporating UMIs.

The sequencing used CD4+ T cells sorted from PBMCs, collected 11 to 12 days after vaccination. The receptors were sampled from a man aged 45-65 years who received an inactivated influenza vaccine.

The rearrangement uses TRBV5-1 and TRBJ2-7; perhaps TRBD2 as D (6 bases). V shed 3 bases and J shed 1 base, with 8 bases lying between them. CDR3 size: 13 residues. CDR1 SGHRS and CDR2 YFSETQ come from the germline V gene. CDR3 in amino acids: CASSSEGSYEQYF. The DNA of the CDR3 is TGCGCCAGCAGCTCGGAGGGATCCTACGAGCAGTACTTC.

A few counts support this clonotype. The rearrangement links TRBV7-2 to TRBJ2-7, with 10 bases that match TRBD1. The CDR3 sequence is 14 residues long. With V trimmed by 5 bases and J by 4 bases, 5 bases remained unmatched. CDR1 SGHTA and CDR2 FQGNSA come from the germline V gene. DNA for the CDR3: TGTGCCAGCAGCCAGACAGGGGGCGAGTACGAGCAGTACTTC. It encodes CASSQTGGEYEQYF.

J is TRBJ2-3 and V is TRBV13, with TRBD2 matching 14 bases. CDR3 size: 16 residues. J was trimmed by 4 bases and V by 5 bases; bases with no gene match: 5. Per germline, CDR1 PRHDT and CDR2 FYEKMQ (reference sequence). Here the CDR3 DNA reads TGTGCCAGCAGCCAGACTAGCGGGAGGGTCTCAGATACGCAGTATTTT. It codes for CASSQTSGRVSDTQYF.

Only a few counts were recorded for this clonotype. The J gene is TRBJ2-1, the V gene TRBV5-4; tentatively, D is TRBD1 (6 bases). The CDR3 extends over 14 amino acids. CDR1 and CDR2 (germline): SGHNT, YYREEE (reference sequence). With 0 bases removed from V and 5 bases from J, the gap between germline ends came to 9 bases. The CDR3 loop reads CASSLGGDNNEQFF. In nucleotides, the CDR3 is TGTGCCAGCAGCTTGGGTGGGGACAACAATGAGCAGTTCTTC.

In its sample, this clonotype was seen many times. This chain joins TRBV7-2 and TRBJ2-7; 10 bases line up with TRBD2. CDR3 size: 16 residues. Germline CDR1 and CDR2: SGHTA and FQGNSA. V shed 0 bases, J shed 6 bases, and the junction held 8 bases outside the gene matches. The CDR3 spells CASSLAPLAGASEQYF. The CDR3 DNA reads as TGTGCCAGCAGCTTAGCGCCCCTAGCGGGGGCATCCGAGCAGTACTTC.

CDR3 loop: CSASKPTGPNQPQHF. CDR3 sequence (DNA): TGCAGTGCTAGTAAACCGACAGGGCCGAATCAGCCCCAGCATTTT. The genes are TRBV20-1 and TRBJ1-5; 7 bases agree with TRBD1. J was trimmed by 4 bases and V by 3 bases; bases with no gene match: 9. Germline V gene lookup returns CDR1 DFQATT and CDR2 SNEGSKA (reference sequence). This CDR3 spans 15 amino acids.

This clonotype was observed a handful of times. The chain is built from TRBV20-1 and TRBJ2-3; a possible D gene is TRBD2 (6 bases). This CDR3 has 17 residues. V was cut by 6 bases and J by 2 bases, with 24 bases left in between. Germline values: CDR1 DFQATT, CDR2 SNEGSKA (reference sequence). CDR3 DNA: TGCAGTGCCGCATTTCCGGCGGGGAGTATACACACAGATACGCAGTATTTT. Protein: CSAAFPAGSIHTDTQYF.

This clonotype came up a few times. This chain's CDR3 is CASSLAEQNYEQYF. In DNA, the CDR3 is TGTGCCAGCAGCCTAGCGGAGCAGAATTACGAGCAGTACTTC. The V and J genes are TRBV3-1 and TRBJ2-7, with a possible D match to TRBD2 (6 bases). The CDR3 consists of 14 residues. V was cut by 4 bases and J by 4 bases, with 14 bases left in between. Germline V gene data show CDR1 as LGHDT and CDR2 as YNNKEL (reference sequence).

The V call is TRBV7-9, the J call TRBJ2-7; a possible D gene is TRBD1 (6 bases). CDR1 and CDR2 (germline): SEHNR, FQNEAQ (reference sequence). This CDR3 has 15 amino acids. The germline V and J ends were trimmed by 3 bases and 1 base, with 13 bases remaining between them. The CDR3 protein is CASSLRTVASYEQYF. Written as DNA, the CDR3 is TGTGCCAGCAGCTTGAGGACAGTTGCTTCCTACGAGCAGTACTTC.

This rearrangement joins TRBV7-8 to TRBJ2-7; D is unclear. The CDR3 has 14 residues. The germline CDR1 and CDR2 sequences are SGHVS and FQNEAQ. V lost 0 bases, J lost 2 bases, and 8 bases lay in between. The DNA for the CDR3 is TGTGCCAGCAGCTTAGCCTTTGGGCCCTACGAGCAGTACTTC. It encodes CASSLAFGPYEQYF. The whole variable domain, filled in from reference TRBV7-8 and TRBJ2-7, reads GAGVSQSPRYKVAKRGQDVALRCDPISGHVSLFWYQQALGQGPEFLTYFQNEAQLDKSGLPSDRFFAERPEGSVSTLKIQRTQQEDSAVYLCASSLAFGPYEQYFGPGTRLTVT.

This clonotype was seen a handful of times. V gene TRBV12-3 or TRBV12-4 combines with J gene TRBJ1-3; D is undetermined. V was trimmed by 4 bases and J by 0 bases, leaving 10 bases between them. The CDR3 sequence is 15 residues long. The CDR3 loop reads CASSSSGSSGNTIYF. CDR3 in DNA: TGTGCCAGCAGTTCGTCGGGATCCTCTGGAAACACCATATATTTT.

The chain recombines TRBV12-3 or TRBV12-4 with TRBJ2-2; TRBD1 aligns across 7 bases. V was pared by 1 base and J by 4 bases, with 6 bases of the junction left unmatched. CDR3 length: 16 residues. The CDR3: CASSLGQGVGTGELFF. CDR3 bases: TGTGCCAGCAGTTTAGGACAGGGCGTCGGCACCGGGGAGCTGTTTTTT.

This clonotype was recorded only once. The CDR3 spells CASRSTTRETQYF. CDR3 DNA: TGTGCCAGCAGATCGACTACCCGGGAGACCCAGTACTTC. V usage is TRBV6-2 or TRBV6-3 and J usage is TRBJ2-5; tentative D call: TRBD2 (5 bases). Looked up from germline, CDR1 is MNHEY and CDR2 is SVGEGT. V was clipped by 6 bases and J by 5 bases, with 13 bases between them. The CDR3 length is 13 residues.

This clonotype was detected only a few times. The CDR3 region is CAWSLGRSANYGYTF. The CDR3 DNA reads as TGTGCCTGGAGTCTGGGACGGTCAGCTAACTATGGCTACACCTTC. V gene TRBV30 combines with J gene TRBJ1-2, with TRBD1 as a possible D gene (5 bases). The CDR3 is 15 residues long. Per the germline V gene, CDR1 is GTSNPN and CDR2 is SVGIG (reference sequence). Trimming stripped 2 bases from V and 0 bases from J, with 13 bases between.

This chain links TRBV15 with TRBJ2-4, with unresolved D. Trimming removed 0 bases from V and 8 bases from J, with 11 bases in between. Germline CDR1 and CDR2: LNHNV and YYDKDF (reference sequence). The CDR3 totals 14 residues. The CDR3 is CATSRDLRPDIQYF. The CDR3 nucleotides are TGTGCCACCAGCAGAGATCTAAGACCAGACATTCAGTACTTC.

V gene TRBV5-1 combines with J gene TRBJ2-5; 8 nucleotides line up with TRBD1. This CDR3 has 14 residues. With V trimmed by 3 bases and J by 3 bases, 4 bases remained unmatched. The germline V gene encodes CDR1 SGHRS and CDR2 YFSETQ. CDR3 residues: CASSWTGMEETQYF. CDR3 DNA: TGCGCCAGCAGCTGGACAGGGATGGAAGAGACCCAGTACTTC.

This sequence joins TRBV6-1 and TRBJ1-1; tentative D call: TRBD1 (6 bases). The CDR3 runs 13 residues. V was clipped by 6 bases and J by 8 bases, with 16 bases between them. Germline V gene lookup returns CDR1 MNHNS and CDR2 SASEGT. The DNA for the CDR3 is TGTGCCAGCAGCCTGGATTGGGGGGGCGAAGCTTTCTTT. Protein product: CASSLDWGGEAFF.

The chain joins TRBV15 to TRBJ2-5; 7 positions match TRBD2. The CDR3 consists of 14 residues. Germline-derived CDR1 and CDR2 are LNHNV and YYDKDF (reference sequence). The junction had 5 bases not matched to a gene; V was cut back by 0 bases and J by 7 bases. CDR3 nucleotides: TGTGCCACCAGCAGAGATGGGAGGGGCGGGACCCAGTACTTC. Its translation: CATSRDGRGGTQYF.

This clonotype was recorded only once. This chain connects TRBV28 to TRBJ1-1; 7 positions agree with TRBD1. V gave up 5 bases and J gave up 2 bases; unmatched junction bases: 8. Germline V CDR1 and CDR2: MDHEN, SYDVKM. There are 15 residues in the CDR3. CDR3: CASSGWTGGNTEAFF. The CDR3 DNA sequence: TGTGCCAGCAGTGGATGGACAGGAGGAAACACTGAAGCTTTCTTT.